One TCR beta chain is described in this entry. The protocol was immunoSEQ multiplex PCR, while the TCRdb copy is restricted to in-frame clones and leaves out a portion. The repertoire holds 100,000 to 120,000 clones, with over 75% as singletons. These data belong to a study of blood T cell repertoires in COVID-19. Germline values: CDR1 GTSNPN, CDR2 SVGIG (reference sequence). Trimming pared 0 bases from V and 3 bases from J, leaving 8 bases between. CDR3 length equals 13 residues. The chain links TRBV30 to TRBJ1-1; TRBD1 is a possible D gene (5 bases). The sequence was obtained from a man in his fifties with acute or convalescent COVID-19. Sequenced input: peripheral blood. CDR3 protein: CAWSVQADTEAFF. The CDR3 bases are TGTGCCTGGAGTGTACAGGCAGACACTGAAGCTTTCTTT.